The clone carrying this T cell receptor (beta chain) was recorded only once. This CDR3 has 12 amino acids. Germline assignment: CDR1 SQVTM and CDR2 ANQGSEA. The J segment lost 7 bases and the V segment lost 7 bases, leaving 9 bases of the junction unmatched. These data are taken from a study of blood T cell repertoires in COVID-19. The overall study: Material from acute and convalescent COVID-19 was sourced from the United States, Italy and Spain. T cells, B-cell-depleted T cells, or PBMCs provided the cDNA or gDNA that served as material.

Original methodology: Scientists estimated how many nucleated cells there were by amplifying reference gene primers. Only in-frame clones appear in the TCRdb table, and some are missing; sequencing was by immunoSEQ multiplex PCR. V and J calls and clone size are copied from that table; D and trimming were computed from the DNA. The table shows 450,000 or so clones, with about 88% occurring only once. The chain carries TRBV29-1 and TRBJ2-7; 8 bases fit TRBD2. The TCR sequence derives from a man between 18 and 29 years old with COVID-19, enrolled during active disease. Specimen: peripheral blood. CDR3: CSATSGGVEQYF. The CDR3 nucleotides read TGCAGCGCAACTAGCGGAGGCGTAGAGCAGTACTTC.